The TCR beta chain under discussion was sequenced for a study of cytomegalovirus exposure and HLA in healthy donors. Notes on the study in general: Cytomegalovirus-associated TCR beta chains were listed, numbering 150 to 200. Per published reports, the classifier diagnosed cytomegalovirus status with high specificity and sensitivity. Researchers reported that a few CMV-associated chains were confirmed in vitro as CMV antigen-specific.

Concerning this clone itself: Antigen unknown.

The V gene's germline CDR1 is MGHDK and CDR2 SYGVNS. Losses at the gene ends were 3 bases for V and 5 bases for J; bases not matched to a gene: 2. The CDR3 has 13 residues. Primers included in the PCR were 60 Vbeta and 13 Jbeta primers. Produced via immunoSEQ multiplex PCR; TCRdb's table is partial and in-frame only. The sample includes 250,000 to 350,000 clones, 86% of them seen just once. This receptor was identified in a man aged 40-55 years in good health and CMV-seropositive. The sample consisted of PBMCs. The genes are TRBV25-1 and TRBJ1-2, with 8 bases aligning to TRBD1. The CDR3 DNA follows: TGTGCCAGCAGTGACTGGACAGGGTATGGCTACACCTTC. It encodes CASSDWTGYGYTF.